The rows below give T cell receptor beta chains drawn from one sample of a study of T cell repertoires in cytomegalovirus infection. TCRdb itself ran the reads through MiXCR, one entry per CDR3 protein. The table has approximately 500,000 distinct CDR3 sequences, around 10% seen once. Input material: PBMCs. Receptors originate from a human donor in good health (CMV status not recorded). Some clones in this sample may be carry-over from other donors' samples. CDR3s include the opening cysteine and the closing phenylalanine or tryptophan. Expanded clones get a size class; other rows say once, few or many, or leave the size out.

CDR3: CASRGKKGTEAFF
size: few
J: TRBJ1-1
V: TRBV6-5

CDR3: CASSPATWGETQYF
size: .
J: TRBJ2-5
V: TRBV18

CDR3: CASSLSAPNEQFF
size: many
J: TRBJ2-1
V: TRBV28

CDR3: CASSLGGRLSFTDTQYF
size: few
J: TRBJ2-3
V: TRBV3-1

CDR3: CASSSRRDRAEETQYF
size: many
J: TRBJ2-5
V: TRBV12-3/TRBV12-4

CDR3: CASSLRSNANEKLFF
size: many
J: TRBJ1-4
V: TRBV6-1

CDR3: CSVDHQGKLFF
size: .
J: TRBJ1-4
V: TRBV29-1

CDR3: CASSVASNRGELFF
size: many
J: TRBJ2-2
V: TRBV9

CDR3: CASSLVTSGAAYNEQFF
size: few
J: TRBJ2-1
V: TRBV12-3/TRBV12-4

CDR3: CASSPRRRKTAYGQFF
size: few
J: TRBJ2-1
V: TRBV11-2

CDR3: CASGGTGGATEAFF
size: many
J: TRBJ1-1
V: TRBV6-1

CDR3: CASSSRLAGNEQFF
size: many
J: TRBJ2-1
V: TRBV11-3

CDR3: CASSIRSSNQPQHF
size: few
J: TRBJ1-5
V: TRBV19